A selection of T cell receptor beta chains follows, all from one sample in a study of T-cell reconstitution after alpha-beta-depleted transplantation in children. One entry per CDR3 protein, called by TCRdb with MiXCR from the PCR reads. The data hold about 400,000 distinct CDR3 sequences, with 13% observed a single time. Specimen: PBMCs, collected from the stem cell graft. These receptor sequences come from a human donor who donated a stem cell graft to a child with Fanconi anemia. The CDR3 runs from the conserved cysteine through the conserved F or W. A D gene is named only where the DNA matches it firmly. Only part of the rows carry a size: once, few, many, or a class if the clone is expanded.

clone_size d_call j_call v_call cdr3_nt cdr3_aa
few TRBD1 TRBJ1-2 TRBV28 TGTGCCTCACGGACAGGGAGTATGGGCTACACCTTC CASRTGSMGYTF
. . TRBJ2-7 TRBV7-6 TGTGCCAGCAGCTTAAGGGGCCGGCAGGGGGGCCCCTACGAGCAGTACTTC CASSLRGRQGGPYEQYF
few . TRBJ1-5 TRBV7-8 TGTGCCAGCAGCTTAATGGGCATGAATCAGCCCCAGCATTTT CASSLMGMNQPQHF
. TRBD1 TRBJ1-2 TRBV6-2/TRBV6-3 TGTGCCAGCAGGCCCCGGGACAGAAACTATGGCTACACCTTC CASRPRDRNYGYTF
. . TRBJ2-3 TRBV3-1 TGTGCCAGCAGCCAAGAGAGGGGGGGGTTAGATACGCAGTATTTT CASSQERGGLDTQYF
. TRBD2 TRBJ2-1 TRBV30 TGTGCCTGGAGTGTACTCTCTGGCGGGGGGCGGAATGAGCAGTTCTTC CAWSVLSGGGRNEQFF
many . TRBJ2-3 TRBV5-6 TGTGCCAGCAGCCTTTACCTCGGGACGATGACAGATACGCAGTATTTT CASSLYLGTMTDTQYF
many . TRBJ2-3 TRBV15 TGTGCCACCAGCAGGGATCCGACAGATACGCAGTATTTT CATSRDPTDTQYF
few TRBD2 TRBJ2-1 TRBV6-2/TRBV6-3 TGTGCCAGCAGTTACCCAAAGGGACTAGCGGGGGGGGCTGAGCAGTTCTTC CASSYPKGLAGGAEQFF
few . TRBJ2-5 TRBV20-1 TGCAGTGCTTGGGACCTTCAAGAGACCCAGTACTTC CSAWDLQETQYF
many . TRBJ2-7 TRBV12-3/TRBV12-4 TGTGCCAGCAGCGTAACAGGGCACGAGCAGTACTTC CASSVTGHEQYF
many TRBD2 TRBJ2-3 TRBV7-2 TGTGCCAGCAGCTCCTACGGGGGGGATACGCAGTATTTT CASSSYGGDTQYF
many . TRBJ1-1 TRBV12-3/TRBV12-4 TGTGCCAGCAGTTTAGGGCCTACTGAAGCTTTCTTT CASSLGPTEAFF
many . TRBJ1-1 TRBV5-1 TGCGCCAGCAGCTTGTTGGAGGGCACTGAAGCTTTCTTT CASSLLEGTEAFF
. TRBD2 TRBJ2-5 TRBV12-3/TRBV12-4 TGTGCCAGCAGTTTAGTTGGTAGCGGGGACCAAGAGACCCAGTACTTC CASSLVGSGDQETQYF
. . TRBJ2-1 TRBV4-2 TGTGCCAGCAGCCAACAACCTCAAACAGATTACAATGAGCAGTTCTTC CASSQQPQTDYNEQFF
. TRBD1 TRBJ1-1 TRBV5-4 TGTGCCAGCAGCGCCTGGACAGGGACTGAAGCTTTCTTT CASSAWTGTEAFF
few TRBD1 TRBJ2-7 TRBV20-1 TGCAGTGCCCAGATGACAGGGAGCAACGAGCAGTACTTC CSAQMTGSNEQYF
many . TRBJ1-1 TRBV20-1 TGCAGTGCATCGACGACAGGCTCCGACACTGAAGCTTTCTTT CSASTTGSDTEAFF
many . TRBJ1-4 TRBV6-2/TRBV6-3 TGTGCCAGCAGTTACTCCAATGAAAAACTGTTTTTT CASSYSNEKLFF